This TCR beta chain was captured in a study of spatial heterogeneity in lung cancer. Across the study: Raw reads showed each unique TCR and UMI combination turning up more than ten times on average.

V lost 7 bases to trimming and J lost 6 bases, with 15 bases between them. The CDR3 is 13 amino acids. MiXCR, applied by TCRdb to the 5' RACE reads, yields one record per CDR3 protein. Of 20,000 to 25,000 distinct CDR3 sequences detected, about 7% appear once; the ten largest clones hold 14%. Described time point: sample taken at primary tumor resection. Samples were obtained from about 72 donors, all untreated early-stage non-small cell lung cancer patients. Whole RNA obtained from tumor, nontumor lung or frozen PBMC underwent sequencing without sorting. The sample was PBMCs, taken at surgery. The chain links TRBV12-3 or TRBV12-4 to TRBJ1-1; D gene uncertain. The TCR originated in a male donor with early-stage non-small cell lung cancer. Here the CDR3 reads CASIAGRYSEAFF. The DNA of the CDR3 is TGTGCCAGCATCGCGGGCCGTTATTCTGAAGCTTTCTTT.